This is a list of T cell receptor beta chains from one sample in a study of tumor-infiltrating lymphocytes in primary liver carcinoma. Using its own MiXCR run on the multiplex PCR reads, TCRdb lists one record per CDR3 protein. The table shows about 64,000 distinct CDR3 sequences, with 71% occurring only once. Input material: liver tumor tissue from sampling region 4. The origin of the receptors is a man in his forties with primary liver carcinoma and hepatitis B virus infection. The conserved cysteine and the conserved F or W are not part of the CDR3 here. Fields, in order: D gene, J gene, V gene, CDR3 protein. The D gene is left open where the match is weak.

.	TRBJ2-1	TRBV11-1	ASSLCTSPNEQF
.	TRBJ2-1	TRBV29-1	SVGDFHSYNEQF
.	TRBJ1-6	TRBV6-5	ASGLRAVPALH
.	TRBJ1-4	TRBV10-3	VISESRESNEKLL
.	TRBJ1-5	TRBV6-2/TRBV6-3	ASSLESYSSQPQH
.	TRBJ2-1	TRBV11-2	TSSLDRLATGF
TRBD2	TRBJ2-3	TRBV6-6	ASSTSGRGTDMQY
TRBD1	TRBJ1-1	TRBV14	ASSQDSRDRSEAF
TRBD2	TRBJ2-3	TRBV6-6	ASSYSGLSGAPDTQY
.	TRBJ2-5	TRBV11-1	ASSPPPEVRKDFQETQY
TRBD2	TRBJ2-3	TRBV4-1	ASSQDPGSGSNRHY
.	TRBJ2-1	TRBV5-5	ACILVPGRYYEQF
.	TRBJ2-3	TRBV6-1	GSSPNVKWEEIDTQY
.	TRBJ2-3	TRBV29-1	SVARYTHY
.	TRBJ1-1	TRBV6-1	ASSELTGKTEAF
.	TRBJ2-7	TRBV12-3/TRBV12-4	ASSFDITYGQY
TRBD2	TRBJ2-5	TRBV4-2	ESSQSSGKDRKTQY
TRBD1	TRBJ2-3	TRBV7-9	ASSLRQGTTDTQC
.	TRBJ1-4	TRBV11-2	ASSSVVGDEKLF
.	TRBJ2-2	TRBV11-2	ASSLLGADTGELF
.	TRBJ2-1	TRBV6-2/TRBV6-3	ASRSRNEQL
TRBD1	TRBJ1-1	TRBV11-2	ANSPCRGLVNTEAF
TRBD1	TRBJ1-5	TRBV11-2	ASSQDRGSNKPLH
.	TRBJ2-7	TRBV5-4	ASSLAAAGAPYEEY
.	TRBJ1-6	TRBV6-1	ASSEEVFSPLH
.	TRBJ2-7	TRBV12-3/TRBV12-4	ASSLSGIHEQY
.	TRBJ1-1	TRBV6-2/TRBV6-3	ASGTRNTEAF
.	TRBJ2-3	TRBV12-5	ASGPAGSTDTQY
.	TRBJ2-2	TRBV7-8	ASSLVSRDGELF
TRBD1	TRBJ2-7	TRBV11-3	ASSPRTGGNYEQY
TRBD2	TRBJ2-3	TRBV4-1	ASSRHSGEDMYY
.	TRBJ1-1	TRBV6-5	ASSYSSESHEAF
.	TRBJ2-5	TRBV11-1	ASSFSARVETQY
TRBD2	TRBJ2-3	TRBV10-3	AISDVGLAGVDDTQY
.	TRBJ2-1	TRBV12-3/TRBV12-4	TSSRNAGNLYNEQF
TRBD2	TRBJ2-5	TRBV11-2	ASSQTADGGKETQC
.	TRBJ1-5	TRBV6-2/TRBV6-3	ASNAQGGSNQPQH
.	TRBJ1-4	TRBV12-3/TRBV12-4	ASSSTTRNEKLF
.	TRBJ1-1	TRBV5-1	VSSLGRGDGGDNTEAF
.	TRBJ1-1	TRBV30	VCAKRAEAF
TRBD2	TRBJ2-7	TRBV29-1	SARTSGSSRHYEQY
.	TRBJ1-4	TRBV6-1	ASSIQRRSERLF
.	TRBJ2-1	TRBV6-1	ASMLIQHNEQF
.	TRBJ2-7	TRBV6-6	ACSDSGRAYEQY
.	TRBJ2-5	TRBV29-1	SVEDWAGRETRY
TRBD1	TRBJ2-2	TRBV5-1	ASSDRVPNTGELF
.	TRBJ2-6	TRBV6-5	ASSQRGPGANTLT
.	TRBJ2-7	TRBV11-2	ASSSGRLYAREQY
TRBD2	TRBJ2-3	TRBV10-3	AISGGTSEGTPSTDTQY
.	TRBJ1-4	TRBV11-2	ASSKTPGETNEKLS
.	TRBJ2-1	TRBV11-1	ASSLYRFAGGSYNEEF
.	TRBJ2-7	TRBV12-3/TRBV12-4	VSSSWADGSEQY
.	TRBJ2-3	TRBV14	ASNPRGGLWHTDTQY
TRBD1	TRBJ1-1	TRBV11-2	AASPSRGLVNTEAF
.	TRBJ1-5	TRBV10-3	TMSEYEGDQPHH
TRBD1	.	TRBV12-3/TRBV12-4	ASSLRQGANYEQF
TRBD2	TRBJ2-7	TRBV11-2	AISLELLAGMNEQY
.	TRBJ2-7	TRBV5-5	ASSLGGTTRYEQY
TRBD1	TRBJ1-1	TRBV16	ASLNRGSFGTEAF
.	TRBJ1-6	TRBV12-3/TRBV12-4	ASSLRNSPLH